This T cell receptor beta chain was observed in a study of T cell repertoires in aging, cancer and after chemotherapy. Study at large: Patients with glioblastoma brain tumors were sampled before and after temozolomide-based therapy.

The length of the CDR3 is 11 residues. The V gene's germline CDR1 is SGHTA and CDR2 FQGTGA. Trimming took off 4 bases at V and 2 bases at J, with 1 base between the two ends. The template was genomic DNA from peripheral blood, not RNA. TRB rearrangements spanning V, D and J were amplified using mixed TRB-A/B primers. MiXCR, applied by TCRdb to the multiplex PCR reads, yields one record per CDR3 protein. The sample holds several thousand distinct CDR3 sequences, 40% to 50% seen once. The V call is TRBV7-3, the J call TRBJ2-3; D not resolved. The sample consisted of blood. The TCR originated in a human donor with a solid tumor. This CDR3 is CASSSTDTQYF. As DNA, the CDR3 is TGTGCCAGCAGCTCCACAGATACGCAGTATTTT. Filled out from reference TRBV7-3 and TRBJ2-3, the complete variable domain reads GAGVSQTPSNKVTEKGKYVELRCDPISGHTALYWYRQSLGQGPEFLIYFQGTGAADDSGLPNDRFFAVRPEGSVSTLKIQRTERGDSAVYLCASSSTDTQYFGPGTRLTVL.